The clone carrying this TCR beta chain has only a few counts. Its antigen is not known. TCRdb fed the 5' RACE reads into MiXCR, producing one record per CDR3 protein. The sample holds approximately 210,000 distinct CDR3 sequences, roughly 12% seen once. The data derive from a study of CD8 T cells in ankylosing spondylitis. Broader study findings: Seemingly distinctive of ankylosing spondylitis blood was a TCR beta motif formed by eight highly homologous variants.

Per germline, CDR1 GTSNPN and CDR2 SVGIG (reference sequence). V was shortened by 2 bases and J by 6 bases, with 11 bases between the two germline ends. CDR3 length equals 13 residues. The specimen sequenced was blood, either unsorted or a sorted T cell fraction (not recorded which). The chain uses TRBV30 and TRBJ2-4, with D hard to call. This sequence was found in a male donor with ankylosing spondylitis or in good health (not recorded which). The CDR3 loop is CAWSFSVGNIQYF. CDR3 DNA sequence: TGTGCCTGGAGTTTTAGTGTGGGAAACATTCAGTACTTC.